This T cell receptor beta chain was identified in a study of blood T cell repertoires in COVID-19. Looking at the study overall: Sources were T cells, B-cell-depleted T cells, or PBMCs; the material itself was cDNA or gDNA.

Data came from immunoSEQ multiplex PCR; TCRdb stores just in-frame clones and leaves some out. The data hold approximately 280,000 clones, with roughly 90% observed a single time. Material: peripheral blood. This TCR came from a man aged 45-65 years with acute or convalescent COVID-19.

The CDR3 coding sequence is TGTGCCACCAGCCCAGGAGGGGGCCATAATTCACCCCTCCACTTT. Encoded protein: CATSPGGGHNSPLHF. The chain has TRBV15 and TRBJ1-6; TRBD1 matches 7 bases. Looked up from germline, CDR1 is LNHNV and CDR2 is YYDKDF (reference sequence). V dropped 5 bases and J dropped 5; count of bases not matched to a gene: 6. The CDR3 is made up of 15 amino acids.